One T cell receptor beta chain is described in this entry. This clonotype was recorded many times. Its antigen remains unidentified. No much larger clone exists at a distance of one base, and base qualities are not known. This specimen comes from a study of CD8+CD57+ T cells in acquired aplastic anemia (dated by TCRdb to 2016 to 2019). As for the study more broadly: DNA extracted from sorted CD4+ and CD8+ cells had a mean of 3.2 ug, with a range of 0.2 to 27.4 ug. CD8+CD57+ expansion was defined as frequency above the mean frequency observed in healthy subjects.

The patients picked for sequencing were ones in whom flow cytometry had shown an expansion of CD8+CD57+ cells. All patients had severe acquired aplastic anemia diagnosed by International Study of Aplastic Anemia and Agranulocytosis and Camitta criteria. Patients had received no therapy at the time of blood sampling. The study deep-sequenced TCR repertoires of sorted CD4+ and CD8+ blood T cells from severe aplastic anemia patients and healthy subjects. In the USA, patient enrollment took place under clinicaltrials.gov protocols 00001620, 01623167, 00001397, 00071045, 00081523 and 00961064. Ficoll-Paque density gradient centrifugation was used to isolate peripheral blood mononuclear cells. Before DNA extraction, CD4+ and CD8+ T cells were sorted by FACS or by magnetic beads. Genomic DNA served as template for TCR beta VDJ combination and CDR3 sequence profiling. TCR repertoire sequencing was run on an Illumina HiSeq 2000. The authors processed their data as follows. Repertoires were assessed using TRBV/TRBJ rearrangement plots, CDR3 size and DJ length profiles, and Simpson's diversity index. The most abundant DNA sequence in the deep sequencing data was defined as the immunodominant clone. CDR3 amino acid sequences were checked for sharing between subjects and were compared against published repertoires and the VDJdb database. Using fastp at Q25 and MiXCR, TCRdb reprocessed the public reads and kept productive beta chains. Each CDR3 protein gets just one entry, which takes the most common genes and DNA from the rows behind it. V and J calls and clone size were set by TCRdb, not the authors. This sample is represented by 160,000 or so distinct CDR3 sequences; 47% of them were singletons. The ten largest clonotypes hold about 2.6% of the sample.

From its cysteine to its phenylalanine, the CDR3 spans 16 amino acids. Left in the record is the CDR3 DNA by itself, 48 bases read in frame from the first base. CDR1 and CDR2 were assigned from the germline V gene (reference sequence) as LNHDA and SQIVND. Between the V and J ends, shortened by 3 bases and 1 base respectively, the junction contains 15 bases. The research as a whole found: Between patients and healthy controls, no significant difference in CD8+ Simpson's diversity was found (P=0.060). Although twenty-nine CD8+ CDR3 sequences were shared by patients and controls, these sequences appeared highly expressed in patients and within the immunodominant clones of patients.

The sequence was obtained from a human donor with aplastic anemia. The sample was sorted CD4+, CD8+, or CD8+CD57+ T cells (not recorded which) from PBMCs. This chain is built from TRBV19 and TRBJ1-1, with an unclear D gene assignment. The base sequence is TGTGCCAGTAGTATCATGGCGGCAGCAGGGAACACTGAAGCTTTCTTT. It encodes CASSIMAAAGNTEAFF.